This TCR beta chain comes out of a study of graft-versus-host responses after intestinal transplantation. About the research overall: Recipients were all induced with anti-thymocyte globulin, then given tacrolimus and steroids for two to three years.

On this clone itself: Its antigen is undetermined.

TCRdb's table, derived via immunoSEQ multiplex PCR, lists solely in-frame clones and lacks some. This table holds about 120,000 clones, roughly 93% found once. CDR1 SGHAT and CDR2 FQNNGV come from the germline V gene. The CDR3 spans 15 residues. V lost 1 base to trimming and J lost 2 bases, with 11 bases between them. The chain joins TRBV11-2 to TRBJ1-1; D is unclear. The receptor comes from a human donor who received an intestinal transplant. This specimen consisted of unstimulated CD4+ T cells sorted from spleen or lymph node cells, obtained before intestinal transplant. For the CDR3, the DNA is TGTGCCAGCAGCTTAGGTAGGGAGGTAAACACTGAAGCTTTCTTT. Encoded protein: CASSLGREVNTEAFF.